The source of this TCR beta chain is a study of T-cell reconstitution after alpha-beta-depleted transplantation in children. General study findings and limits: One year after transplant, T-cell counts and diversity came mostly from newly produced T cells.

V lost 4 bases, J lost 0 bases, and 9 bases lay in between. The CDR3 is 13 residues long. Germline CDR1 is DFQATT and CDR2 is SNEGSKA (reference sequence). Ten or more counts support this clonotype. As yet, its antigen is unknown. Unique molecular identifiers were built into the TCRbeta library. Each CDR3 protein is one row after TCRdb ran MiXCR on the PCR reads. There are about 580,000 distinct CDR3 sequences in the sample; 23% occur only once, and 13% to 15% lies in the top ten. The source was PBMCs, mostly from graft donor cells, collected 360 days after TCRalphabeta/CD19-depleted stem cell transplant. The chain employs TRBV20-1 and TRBJ1-1; D might be TRBD1 (6 bases). This TCR derives from a boy under three years old who had a stem cell transplant for acute myeloid leukemia, so the T cells may come from the graft donor. CDR3 residues: CSATRQVNTEAFF. In nucleotides, the CDR3 is TGCAGTGCTACCAGACAGGTGAACACTGAAGCTTTCTTT.